This T cell receptor (beta chain) derives from a study of CD4+ T cells in melanoma. Study-wide results and limits: CD8+ T cell, macrophage and B cell function reportedly correlated with neoantigen-specific CD4+ T cells.

To note about this clone: Its antigen remains unidentified.

Profiling relied on immunoSEQ multiplex PCR, and the TCRdb table lists in-frame clones only, not all of them. The sample records 45,000 or so clones, 89% being singletons. This CDR3 is built from 14 residues. Per the germline V gene, CDR1 is SGHKS and CDR2 is YYEKEE (reference sequence). V lost 6 bases, J lost 3 bases, and 16 bases lay in between. This sequence joins TRBV5-5 and TRBJ2-7; TRBD2 might be the D (7 bases). The source is a human donor with melanoma. Sequences were obtained from peripheral blood. The CDR3 protein is CASNPEGGDYEQYF. CDR3 DNA: TGTGCCAGCAACCCTGAGGGGGGGGACTACGAGCAGTACTTC.